Listed here is a single T cell receptor (beta chain). This sample is drawn from a study of patients and donors after allogeneic stem cell transplantation. Using its own MiXCR run on the RT-PCR reads, TCRdb lists one record per CDR3 protein. The sample consists of fewer than 500,000 distinct CDR3 sequences, more than 15% of them appearing once. CDR3 length: 14 amino acids. The germline V gene encodes CDR1 SGDLS and CDR2 YYNGEE. With 3 bases clipped from V and 4 bases from J, the junction kept 4 bases outside the gene matches. This receptor was taken from a human donor who was either an allogeneic HSCT recipient or a stem cell or donor lymphocyte infusion donor (not recorded which). It is not recorded whose cells these are; they may come from a transplant donor. Material for sequencing was blood, either unsorted or a sorted T cell fraction (not recorded which). This sequence joins TRBV9 and TRBJ2-5; TRBD2 agrees at 9 bases. CDR3 sequence reads: CASSGRLAAETQYF. DNA for the CDR3: TGTGCCAGCAGCGGACGACTAGCGGCAGAGACCCAGTACTTC.